The 4 T cell receptor beta chains presented below share a single source sample, sequenced in a study of blood T cell repertoires in COVID-19. Some clones are missing from TCRdb's copy, which holds only in-frame ones; the method was immunoSEQ multiplex PCR. This table holds 90,000 to 140,000 clones, 81% found once. The material sequenced was peripheral blood. Source of these receptors: a woman in her seventies with acute or convalescent COVID-19.

V and J are TRBV19 and TRBJ2-5; 11 bases are shared with TRBD2. The germline V gene encodes CDR1 LNHDA and CDR2 SQIVND (reference sequence). V was clipped by 5 bases and J by 3 bases; unmatched bases: 11. This CDR3 has 17 amino acids. The DNA of the CDR3 is TGTGCCAGTAGTCGTAGCGGGAGGGAATATGCGGAAGAGACCCAGTACTTC. Its translation: CASSRSGREYAEETQYF.

The J gene is TRBJ1-1, the V gene TRBV12-3 or TRBV12-4; D perhaps matches TRBD1 (6 bases). The CDR3 loop spans 12 amino acids. Trimming took 3 bases from V and 6 from J, leaving 8 bases between them. For the CDR3, the DNA is TGTGCCAGCAGTTTTAGACAGGCTGAAGCTTTCTTT. It codes for CASSFRQAEAFF.

The V and J genes are TRBV19 and TRBJ2-4; D is perhaps TRBD1 (5 bases). The germline V and J ends were trimmed by 3 bases and 8 bases, with 11 bases remaining between them. The CDR3 length is 13 residues. Germline CDR1 reads LNHDA; CDR2 reads SQIVND (reference sequence). The CDR3 is CASSMGRGDIQYF. CDR3 sequence (DNA): TGTGCCAGTAGTATGGGTAGGGGTGACATTCAGTACTTC.

This clone came up once. CDR3 sequence (DNA): TGTGCCAGCAGCTTTAGTCCTGAGCGCCTCTCTGGAAACACCATATATTTT. The encoded protein is CASSFSPERLSGNTIYF. V is TRBV5-5 and J is TRBJ1-3; no clear D. The germline gives CDR1 SGHKS, CDR2 YYEKEE (reference sequence). V lost 2 bases and J lost 0, with 15 bases in between. The CDR3 consists of 17 residues. Filled out from reference TRBV5-5 and TRBJ1-3, the complete variable domain reads DAGVTQSPTHLIKTRGQQVTLRCSPISGHKSVSWYQQVLGQGPQFIFQYYEKEERGRGNFPDRFSARQFPNYSSELNVNALLLGDSALYLCASSFSPERLSGNTIYFGEGSWLTVV.